This T cell receptor beta chain is from a study of low-dose radiotherapy and immunotherapy resistance in tumors (dated by TCRdb to between 2020 and 2023). General notes on the study: In Cohort 1, 0.5 Gy per fraction was delivered every 2 weeks, and a total PTV dose of 6.5 Gy was prescribed. Trial participants were not randomized into treatment groups. Starting on cycle 1 day 1, patients took 300 mg of aspirin by mouth once a day for four cycles. For Cohort 2, the dose was 1 Gy per fraction given every two weeks, adding up to 13 Gy in total across 26 weeks. Patients were given nivolumab as a 240 mg flat dose every two weeks and ipilimumab at 1 mg/kg every six weeks, with both drugs delivered intravenously. Eight patients were included in the translational analysis, namely three from the first dose cohort plus the first five from the second dose cohort. Cyclophosphamide 200 mg/m2 was given intravenously every two weeks, one day before each radiation and immunotherapy administration.

The donors came from RACIN, which was a single-arm phase I dose-escalation trial that paired nivolumab and ipilimumab with aspirin, low-dose cyclophosphamide and low-dose radiotherapy. To be eligible, a patient needed to have an advanced solid tumor that was TIL-negative. First-strand cDNA was synthesized with Superscript III and a set of TRAV- and TRBV-specific primers, covering both TCRalpha and TCRbeta chains. TCRs were amplified with Phusion for approximately 21 PCR cycles, with a constant-region primer paired with the adapter attached to the V primers. Amplification of the isolated mRNA was done with the MessageAmp II aRNA Amplification Kit, which involved an approximately 16-hour in vitro transcription at 37 degrees C. The Dynabeads mRNA DIRECT Purification Kit was used to isolate mRNA for TCR sequencing. Indexed Illumina adapters were added in a second 25-cycle Phusion PCR, and the resulting products were purified with AMPure XP beads. The original methods were these. Using custom Perl scripts, TCR sequences encoding the same protein were pooled, out-of-frame sequences were removed, and the abundance of each clonotype was computed. TCR sequences supported by only a single read were excluded from analysis. Shannon entropy, Gini index, clonality, richness, and the frequency of TCRs shared between repertoires were included as repertoire metrics. Using fastp at Q25 and MiXCR, TCRdb reprocessed the public reads and kept productive beta chains. Entries are consolidated by CDR3 protein sequence, retaining the most common genes and DNA. What appears here as the V and J calls and clone size reflects TCRdb's work, not the paper's. Present in this sample are 13,000 or so distinct CDR3 sequences, about 77% of which were seen just once. The top ten constitute around 5% of the sample.

Worth noting for this clonotype: Its recognized antigen is unknown. It has no much larger one-base neighbor in the sample; base qualities were not kept.

The sequence was collected from a human donor with advanced metastatic prostate, ovarian, gallbladder or colorectal cancer (not recorded which). This table probably holds off-target reads from a library built for another chain.

The CDR3 region reads CASNGVYGYTF. The nucleotide sequence is given as TGTGCCAGCAATGGGGTCTATGGCTACACCTTC. The chain uses TRBV12-3 or TRBV12-4 and TRBJ1-2, with the D gene too uncertain to name. Deletion took 7 bases off V and 4 bases off J, with a span of 7 bases between the germline ends. The CDR3 starts with the cysteine, ends with the phenylalanine, and has 11 residues. The CDR3 DNA has 33 bases and is translated from base 1.